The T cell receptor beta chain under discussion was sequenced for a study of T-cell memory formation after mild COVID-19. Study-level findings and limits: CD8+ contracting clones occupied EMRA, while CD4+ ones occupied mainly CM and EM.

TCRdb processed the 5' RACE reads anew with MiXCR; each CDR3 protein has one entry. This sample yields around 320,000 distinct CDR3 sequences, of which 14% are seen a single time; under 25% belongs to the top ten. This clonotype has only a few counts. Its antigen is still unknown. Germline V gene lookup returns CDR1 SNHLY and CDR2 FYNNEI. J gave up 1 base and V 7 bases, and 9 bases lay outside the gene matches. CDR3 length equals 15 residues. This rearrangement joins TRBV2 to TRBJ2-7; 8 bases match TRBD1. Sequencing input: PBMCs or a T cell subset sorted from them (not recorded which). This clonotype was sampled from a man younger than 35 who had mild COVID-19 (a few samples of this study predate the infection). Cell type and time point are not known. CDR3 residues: CASIEDRGWSYEQYV. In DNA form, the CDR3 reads TGTGCCAGCATCGAAGACAGGGGATGGTCCTACGAGCAGTACGTC.